Listed below are T cell receptor beta chains from one sample, sequenced in a study of graft-versus-host responses after intestinal transplantation. Assay used: immunoSEQ multiplex PCR; TCRdb lists only in-frame clones, some missing. Of 15,000 to 17,000 clones in the sample, around 69% were seen once. Specimen: ileum tissue, collected 14 days after transplant. These receptors all come from a human patient who received an intestinal transplant, so some T cells may come from the graft donor. CDR3s include the opening cysteine and the closing phenylalanine or tryptophan. Each record gives: CDR3 protein, CDR3 DNA, clone size, V gene, D gene, J gene. A D gene is named only where the DNA matches it firmly. Rows may omit the clone size; those that give it use once, few, many or a size class.

CDR3aa: CASSQRQDLGNQPQHF; CDR3nt: TGCGCCAGCAGCCAGCGACAGGACTTGGGCAATCAGCCCCAGCATTTT; abundance: NA; v_gene: TRBV4-1; d_gene: NA; j_gene: TRBJ1-5
CDR3aa: CASSSSASALDTQYF; CDR3nt: TGTGCCAGCAGTTCCTCCGCTAGCGCGTTAGATACGCAGTATTTT; abundance: NA; v_gene: TRBV27; d_gene: NA; j_gene: TRBJ2-3
CDR3aa: CASRATGYGYGYTF; CDR3nt: TGTGCCAGCAGAGCGACAGGGTACGGCTATGGCTACACCTTC; abundance: once; v_gene: TRBV7-2; d_gene: TRBD1; j_gene: TRBJ1-2
CDR3aa: CASRGPNTGELFF; CDR3nt: TGTGCCAGCAGGGGCCCGAACACCGGGGAGCTGTTTTTT; abundance: NA; v_gene: TRBV6-5; d_gene: NA; j_gene: TRBJ2-2
CDR3aa: CASSLASGYTDTQYF; CDR3nt: TGTGCCAGCAGCTTAGCTAGCGGGTACACAGATACGCAGTATTTT; abundance: NA; v_gene: TRBV7-2; d_gene: TRBD2; j_gene: TRBJ2-3
CDR3aa: CATSRIPDRLVSGYTF; CDR3nt: TGTGCCACCAGCAGAATACCCGACAGGTTGGTCAGTGGCTACACCTTC; abundance: NA; v_gene: TRBV15; d_gene: NA; j_gene: TRBJ1-2
CDR3aa: CASSELRGVPDTQYF; CDR3nt: TGCGCCAGCAGTGAGTTAAGGGGCGTCCCAGATACGCAGTATTTT; abundance: NA; v_gene: TRBV10-1; d_gene: NA; j_gene: TRBJ2-3
CDR3aa: CASSLSEGFFYGYTF; CDR3nt: TGTGCCAGCAGCTTATCAGAGGGTTTCTTCTATGGCTACACCTTC; abundance: NA; v_gene: TRBV7-2; d_gene: NA; j_gene: TRBJ1-2
CDR3aa: CASSLTGGEFF; CDR3nt: TGTGCCAGCAGCTTAACGGGAGGAGAGTTCTTC; abundance: few; v_gene: TRBV7-8; d_gene: TRBD2; j_gene: TRBJ2-1
CDR3aa: CASHRGNTEAFF; CDR3nt: TGTGCCAGCCACAGGGGGAACACTGAAGCTTTCTTT; abundance: NA; v_gene: TRBV6-5; d_gene: TRBD1; j_gene: TRBJ1-1
CDR3aa: CASSDWTGAVEQYF; CDR3nt: TGCGCCAGCAGTGACTGGACAGGGGCGGTCGAGCAGTACTTC; abundance: NA; v_gene: TRBV10-2; d_gene: TRBD1; j_gene: TRBJ2-7
CDR3aa: CASSRNPAVVEQFF; CDR3nt: TGTGCCAGCAGTCGAAACCCCGCGGTTGTTGAGCAGTTCTTC; abundance: NA; v_gene: TRBV27; d_gene: NA; j_gene: TRBJ2-1
CDR3aa: CASTNSDILNTEAFF; CDR3nt: TGCGCCAGCACCAATTCGGACATACTGAACACTGAAGCTTTCTTT; abundance: NA; v_gene: TRBV5-1; d_gene: NA; j_gene: TRBJ1-1
CDR3aa: CASSQESAGGEFSPLHF; CDR3nt: TGTGCCAGCAGCCAAGAATCTGCAGGGGGCGAGTTCTCACCCCTCCACTTT; abundance: NA; v_gene: TRBV14; d_gene: TRBD1; j_gene: TRBJ1-6
CDR3aa: CASSFPGVPSYGYTF; CDR3nt: TGTGCCAGCAGTTTCCCCGGGGTTCCTTCTTATGGCTACACCTTC; abundance: NA; v_gene: TRBV28; d_gene: NA; j_gene: TRBJ1-2
CDR3aa: CASSLGTEQYF; CDR3nt: TGTGCCAGCAGCTTAGGAACCGAGCAGTACTTC; abundance: NA; v_gene: TRBV13; d_gene: NA; j_gene: TRBJ2-7